Below, one T cell receptor (beta chain) is given with its context. The genomic DNA of each subset was split evenly across several immunoSEQ plates. Data came from immunoSEQ multiplex PCR; TCRdb stores just in-frame clones and leaves some out. The sample has 2,500,000 or so clones; 93% are singletons. This sample is part of a study of shared clonotypes between healthy human individuals. For the study at large: Used for every donor were three CD4 naive, three CD4 memory, two CD8 naive and one CD8 memory plate.

The split of CD4+ cells yielded CD45RA+ naive and CD45RA-negative memory subsets. V lost 5 bases, J lost 5 bases, and 4 bases lay in between. The germline V gene encodes CDR1 MDHEN and CDR2 SYDVKM. The CDR3 sequence is 10 residues long. This sequence was found in a man aged 18 to 29 in good health. Some clones in this sample may be carry-over from other donors' samples. Sequencing was carried out using naive CD4+ T cells from PBMCs. As to subset: CD45RA+ positively selected. The V and J genes are TRBV28 and TRBJ2-7, with D hard to call. CDR3 in DNA: TGTGCCAGCAGTGACCACGAGCAGTACTTC. Residues: CASSDHEQYF.